Listed here is a single T cell receptor beta chain. Antigen specificity is unknown. This entry is derived from a study of PD-1 blockade in classical Hodgkin lymphoma. Study-wide findings and caveats: Relapsed/refractory patients reportedly had lower baseline diversity than newly diagnosed patients.

Each and every patient relapsed after autologous stem cell transplantation, and patients got differing brentuximab vedotin exposure. V was clipped by 2 bases and J by 7 bases, with 22 bases between them. The CDR3 has 17 residues. CDR1 is MNHNS, CDR2 SASEGT, per germline. Repertoires were generated with immunoSEQ multiplex PCR, while TCRdb's copy carries only in-frame clones and drops some. The table records 60,000 to 75,000 clones, more than 75% of them present only once. This sequence originates from a human donor with classical Hodgkin lymphoma. The rearrangement links TRBV6-1 to TRBJ2-3; a possible D gene is TRBD1 (6 bases). The sample here was peripheral blood mononuclear cells (PBMCs), taken at baseline. In nucleotides, the CDR3 is TGTGCCAGCAGTGAACCGAGGAAACAGGGCCTATTAAATACGCAGTATTTT. This encodes CASSEPRKQGLLNTQYF.